This TCR beta chain was identified in a study of cytomegalovirus exposure and HLA in healthy donors. The CDR3 contains 18 residues. V trimming: 4 bases; J trimming: 0 bases; junction bases outside the gene matches: 8. Germline values: CDR1 MNHEY, CDR2 SMNVEV (reference sequence). Profiling relied on immunoSEQ multiplex PCR, and the TCRdb table lists in-frame clones only, not all of them. The repertoire holds about 150,000 clones, with around 84% as singletons. The receptor was derived from a human donor in good health. The sequenced material came from PBMCs. This chain joins TRBV27 and TRBJ2-1, with TRBD2 matching 11 bases. This chain's CDR3 is CASSSGLAGRSSYNEQFF. CDR3 in DNA: TGTGCCAGCAGTTCCGGACTAGCGGGTAGGAGCTCCTACAATGAGCAGTTCTTC.